One and the same sample provided the 17 T cell receptor beta chains below, sequenced in a study of blood T cell repertoires in COVID-19. TCRdb's table, derived via immunoSEQ multiplex PCR, lists solely in-frame clones and lacks some. The sample gives tens of thousands of clones, approximately 71% of which show up once; around 2% is in the top ten. The sequencing sample was made of peripheral blood. The receptor source for this set is a man in his 70s with COVID-19, enrolled during active disease.

This sequence joins TRBV5-1 and TRBJ2-7; a weak D match, TRBD1 (6 bases). CDR1 and CDR2 (germline): SGHRS, YFSETQ. V lost 3 bases to trimming and J lost 2 bases, with 9 bases between them. The CDR3 is made up of 13 amino acids. CDR3 nucleotide sequence: TGCGCCAGCAGCTGGGACACCCCCTACGAGCAGTACTTC. The encoded protein is CASSWDTPYEQYF.

The chain combines TRBV19 with TRBJ2-1; 9 bases line up with TRBD2. V lost 6 bases to trimming and J lost 8 bases; unmatched junction nucleotides: 11. Germline V lookup: CDR1 LNHDA, CDR2 SQIVND (reference sequence). The CDR3 spans 15 residues. CDR3 nucleotide sequence: TGTGCCAGTAGCTATAACCCTTGGACTAGCGATGAGCAGTTCTTC. Protein sequence: CASSYNPWTSDEQFF.

The rearrangement joins TRBV7-2 to TRBJ2-2; 11 nucleotides line up with TRBD2. Losses at the gene ends were 4 bases for V and 3 bases for J; bases not matched to a gene: 7. The V gene's germline CDR1 is SGHTA and CDR2 FQGNSA. The CDR3 consists of 17 residues. CDR3 region: CASSSSRLAGHTGELFF. The DNA of the CDR3 is TGTGCCAGCAGCTCCAGCCGACTAGCGGGACACACCGGGGAGCTGTTTTTT.

The chain is built from TRBV28 and TRBJ2-7, with 11 bases that match TRBD1. The germline V gene encodes CDR1 MDHEN and CDR2 SYDVKM. V lost 0 bases, J lost 0 bases, and 1 base stayed unmatched. The CDR3 sequence is 16 residues long. The CDR3 nucleotides are TGTGCCAGCAGTTTATGGGGGACAGGGGGCTCCTACGAGCAGTACTTC. Translation: CASSLWGTGGSYEQYF.

This clone appeared a few times. The chain recombines TRBV6-4 with TRBJ2-1, with 9 positions matching TRBD2. This CDR3 is built from 16 residues. The germline gives CDR1 MRHNA, CDR2 SNTAGT. Trimming at V came to 2 bases and at J to 7 bases, leaving 9 bases not matched to a gene. In DNA, the CDR3 is TGTGCCAGCAGTGACGCGGGGCTAGCGGGACGTAATGAGCAGTTCTTC. It codes for CASSDAGLAGRNEQFF.

J is TRBJ2-1 and V is TRBV18; 10 bases fit TRBD1. V trimming: 1 base; J trimming: 5 bases; junction bases outside the gene matches: 5. Per germline, CDR1 KGHSH and CDR2 LQKENI. The CDR3 consists of 16 residues. In DNA form, the CDR3 reads TGTGCCAGCTCACCACTTTGGGACAGGGGCCACAATGAGCAGTTCTTC. It specifies CASSPLWDRGHNEQFF.

The chain uses TRBV5-1 and TRBJ2-3; TRBD1 aligns across 8 bases. Trimming cost V 4 bases and J 2 bases; bases outside gene matches: 3. The CDR3 is 14 residues long. Germline loops: CDR1 SGHRS, CDR2 YFSETQ. In DNA, the CDR3 is TGCGCCAGCAGCGCGGGACAGGACACAGATACGCAGTATTTT. This codes for CASSAGQDTDTQYF.

The J gene is TRBJ2-2, the V gene TRBV24-1; TRBD2 aligns across 7 bases. Germline loops: CDR1 KGHDR, CDR2 SFDVKD. Trimming removed 7 bases from V and 7 bases from J; junction bases left unmatched: 5. The CDR3 has 13 residues. CDR3 in amino acids: CATRGLVGGELFF. CDR3 in DNA: TGTGCCACCAGAGGACTAGTGGGCGGGGAGCTGTTTTTT.

This clone was observed a handful of times. This chain joins TRBV5-5 and TRBJ2-1; TRBD2 agrees at 10 bases. This CDR3 has 17 residues. The junction had 9 bases not matched to a gene; V was cut back by 3 bases and J by 3 bases. Per germline, CDR1 SGHKS and CDR2 YYEKEE (reference sequence). CDR3: CASSSVITSGDYNEQFF. The CDR3 nucleotides read TGTGCCAGCAGCTCGGTAATAACTAGCGGGGACTACAATGAGCAGTTCTTC.

This clone was seen many times. The chain links TRBV2 to TRBJ1-1, with 10 bases matching TRBD1. The CDR3 loop spans 16 amino acids. Trimming at V came to 7 bases and at J to 1 base, leaving 9 bases not matched to a gene. CDR1 is SNHLY and CDR2 is FYNNEI in the germline V gene. The CDR3: CASTVPGQGTNTEAFF. DNA of the CDR3: TGTGCCAGCACCGTCCCGGGACAGGGGACGAACACTGAAGCTTTCTTT.

V is TRBV3-1 (or the pseudogene TRBV3-2) and J is TRBJ1-1; 8 nucleotides line up with TRBD1. Germline V gene sequence: CDR1 LGHDT, CDR2 YNNKEL (reference sequence). J gave up 11 bases and V 4 bases, and 9 bases lay outside the gene matches. CDR3 length equals 13 residues. CDR3 amino acids: CASSLGTGREAFF. The CDR3 coding sequence is TGTGCCAGCAGCCTCGGGACAGGAAGAGAGGCTTTCTTT.

The J gene is TRBJ2-1, the V gene TRBV6-2 or TRBV6-3; TRBD2 matches 8 bases. Trimming cost V 6 bases and J 2 bases; bases outside gene matches: 9. Germline CDR1 is MNHEY and CDR2 is SVGEGT. The CDR3 has 16 amino acids. The CDR3 sequence is CASSSFGSGAYNEQFF. Written as DNA, the CDR3 is TGTGCCAGCAGCTCCTTTGGTAGCGGGGCCTACAATGAGCAGTTCTTC.

V is TRBV29-1 and J is TRBJ2-1; D possibly corresponds to TRBD1 (6 bases). Germline assignment: CDR1 SQVTM and CDR2 ANQGSEA. V was trimmed by 7 bases and J by 2 bases, leaving 18 bases between them. The CDR3 spans 15 residues. The CDR3: CSALDGGAPYNEQFF. DNA of the CDR3: TGCAGCGCCCTCGATGGGGGCGCTCCCTACAATGAGCAGTTCTTC.

A few counts support this clone. V usage is TRBV3-1 (or the pseudogene TRBV3-2) and J usage is TRBJ2-4, with a weak D call TRBD2 (5 bases). Germline CDR1 is LGHDT and CDR2 is YNNKEL (reference sequence). Trimming took off 1 base at V and 12 bases at J, with 16 bases between the two ends. This CDR3 contains 14 residues. CDR3 residues: CASSQGRPSVSQYF. In DNA, the CDR3 is TGTGCCAGCAGCCAAGGGAGGCCCTCCGTTAGTCAGTACTTC.

The V and J genes are TRBV27 and TRBJ2-1; maybe TRBD2 (6 bases). The germline CDR1 and CDR2 sequences are MNHEY and SMNVEV (reference sequence). Trimming pared 8 bases from V and 4 bases from J, leaving 9 bases between. The CDR3 covers 12 residues. The CDR3 sequence is CASRETYNEQFF. Written as DNA, the CDR3 is TGTGCCAGCCGGGAGACATACAATGAGCAGTTCTTC.

The rearrangement joins TRBV4-3 to TRBJ1-3; D remains unclear. Germline assignment: CDR1 LGHNA and CDR2 YSLEER. This CDR3 has 15 residues. V lost 1 base, J lost 0 bases, and 7 bases lay in between. The CDR3 reads CASSQGQVSGNTIYF. The CDR3 DNA follows: TGCGCCAGCAGCCAAGGGCAGGTCTCTGGAAACACCATATATTTT.

The V gene is TRBV7-9, the J gene TRBJ2-5; 9 bases are a match to TRBD1. Looked up from germline, CDR1 is SEHNR and CDR2 is FQNEAQ (reference sequence). The J segment lost 4 bases and the V segment lost 2 bases, leaving 5 bases of the junction unmatched. CDR3 size: 15 residues. CDR3 nucleotide sequence: TGTGCCAGCAGCTTAAGAAGACAGGGGGTAGAGACCCAGTACTTC. Residues: CASSLRRQGVETQYF.